This TCR beta chain was recorded in a study of cytomegalovirus exposure and HLA in healthy donors. For this clone: The antigen is undetermined.

It was with 60 Vbeta and 13 Jbeta primers that the PCR ran. The method was immunoSEQ multiplex PCR; TCRdb's version includes in-frame clones alone and lacks a portion of them. The table includes 75,000 to 90,000 clones, just under 80% detected once. Whole-study results and caveats: Common viral pathogens seemed to be connected with several of the most significant clusters, according to a later analysis. Most TCR beta V segments were productive about 87% or about 30% of the time in an earlier analysis.

The sequenced sample consisted of PBMCs. The sequence was obtained from a woman aged 40 to 50 in good health and CMV-seropositive.

This CDR3 reads CASSQDIGFNYGYTF. CDR3 DNA: TGCGCCAGCAGCCAAGATATCGGTTTCAACTATGGCTACACCTTC. The chain has TRBV4-3 and TRBJ1-2, with no clear D. CDR1 is LGHNA, CDR2 YSLEER, per germline. The CDR3 extends over 15 amino acids. Trimming removed 0 bases at V and 2 bases at J, with 10 bases between.